A single sample gave rise to the 20 T cell receptor beta chains below, sequenced in a study of T cells after yellow fever vaccination. TCRdb itself ran the 5' RACE reads through MiXCR, one entry per CDR3 protein. The table records around 610,000 distinct CDR3 sequences, 13% of them present only once. The sample here was PBMCs, taken on the day of the yellow fever booster vaccination. These receptors originate from a man younger than 40 who received the YFV17D yellow fever vaccine.

The chain recombines TRBV5-1 with TRBJ2-2, with D hard to call. The germline gives CDR1 SGHRS, CDR2 YFSETQ. The CDR3 has 15 amino acids. V lost 5 bases, J lost 2 bases, and 13 bases lay in between. The CDR3 sequence: CASRNIAGNTGELFF. The CDR3 nucleotides are TGCGCCAGCAGAAATATAGCCGGAAACACCGGGGAGCTGTTTTTT. Based on the CDR3 plus reference TRBV5-1 and TRBJ2-2, the full variable domain is KAGVTQTPRYLIKTRGQQVTLSCSPISGHRSVSWYQQTPGQGLQFLFEYFSETQRNKGNFPGRFSGRQFSNSRSEMNVSTLELGDSALYLCASRNIAGNTGELFFGEGSRLTVL.

The rearrangement uses TRBV3-1 and TRBJ2-3, with 11 bases aligning to TRBD2. Germline V CDR1 and CDR2: LGHDT, YNNKEL (reference sequence). This CDR3 is built from 18 residues. With 3 bases clipped from V and 8 bases from J, the junction kept 16 bases outside the gene matches. The CDR3 protein is CASSHPTTSGRSRFTQYF. DNA of the CDR3: TGTGCCAGCAGCCACCCTACCACTAGCGGGAGAAGCCGATTTACGCAGTATTTT.

V gene TRBV6-1 combines with J gene TRBJ2-7; TRBD1 aligns across 8 bases. Germline-derived CDR1 and CDR2 are MNHNS and SASEGT. This CDR3 is built from 17 residues. V shed 6 bases and J 2 bases; nucleotides not matched to a gene: 15. The CDR3 is CASSPWVPMGQAYEQYF. CDR3 DNA sequence: TGTGCCAGCAGCCCATGGGTGCCGATGGGACAGGCCTACGAGCAGTACTTC.

The chain is built from TRBV30 and TRBJ2-7, with a weak D call TRBD2 (5 bases). Deletions cut 3 bases from V and 3 bases from J, with 9 bases between. The length of the CDR3 is 12 residues. CDR1 and CDR2 from the germline V gene are GTSNPN and SVGIG (reference sequence). The CDR3 loop is CAWSGLYYEQYF. The CDR3 region has the DNA TGTGCCTGGAGCGGACTGTACTACGAGCAGTACTTC.

This clonotype was seen a few times. In DNA form, the CDR3 reads TGTGCCAGTACGGACAGGGTAGGCAATGAGCAGTTCTTC. It yields the protein CASTDRVGNEQFF. The chain employs TRBV19 and TRBJ2-1; TRBD1 matches 8 bases. The CDR3 covers 13 residues. The V and J ends lost 7 bases and 6 bases, in that order; junction bases with no gene match: 5. Germline assignment: CDR1 LNHDA and CDR2 SQIVND (reference sequence).

This chain joins TRBV6-5 and TRBJ2-7; D might be TRBD2 (6 bases). The CDR3 totals 13 residues. The V gene's germline CDR1 is MNHEY and CDR2 SVGAGI. The V gene lost 1 base and the J gene lost 5 bases, with 9 bases spanning the gap. CDR3 amino acids: CASSYLEGNEQYF. The CDR3 nucleotides are TGTGCCAGCAGTTACTTGGAGGGAAACGAGCAGTACTTC.

This clonotype was seen a handful of times. This rearrangement joins TRBV20-1 to TRBJ2-7; possibly TRBD2 for D (6 bases). The CDR3 extends over 14 amino acids. CDR1 and CDR2 from the germline V gene are DFQATT and SNEGSKA (reference sequence). The germline V and J ends were trimmed by 6 bases and 6 bases, with 21 bases remaining between them. The CDR3 region is CSARIAARGGEQYF. In nucleotides, the CDR3 is TGCAGTGCGAGAATAGCGGCTCGAGGCGGCGAGCAGTACTTC.

This clonotype appeared many times. V and J are TRBV24-1 and TRBJ2-7; D is uncertain. In germline, CDR1 is KGHDR, CDR2 SFDVKD. This CDR3 contains 10 residues. With 8 bases removed from V and 5 bases from J, the gap between germline ends came to 6 bases. CDR3 region: CATTRHEQYF. As DNA, the CDR3 is TGTGCCACCACGCGCCACGAGCAGTACTTC.

This clonotype showed up just a few times. This chain links TRBV12-3 or TRBV12-4 with TRBJ1-2; 8 nucleotides line up with TRBD1. The CDR3 loop spans 13 amino acids. The V segment lost 10 bases and the J segment 5 bases; nucleotides outside the gene matches: 9. CDR3: CATTGQAVYGYTF. CDR3 nucleotides: TGTGCCACCACGGGACAGGCGGTTTATGGCTACACCTTC.

This clonotype was seen more than once but under ten times. The genes are TRBV20-1 and TRBJ2-5, with TRBD1 as a possible D gene (6 bases). CDR3 size: 12 residues. Trimming shortened V by 6 bases and J by 2 bases, and 10 bases separated the two germline ends. Per the germline V gene, CDR1 is DFQATT and CDR2 is SNEGSKA (reference sequence). CDR3 amino acids: CSAIQGQETQYF. In nucleotides, the CDR3 is TGCAGTGCAATACAGGGACAAGAGACCCAGTACTTC.

This chain joins TRBV7-9 and TRBJ2-7, with a tentative D call TRBD1 (6 bases). The length of the CDR3 is 14 residues. The germline V and J ends were trimmed by 2 bases and 3 bases, with 11 bases remaining between them. Germline CDR1 reads SEHNR; CDR2 reads FQNEAQ (reference sequence). The DNA for the CDR3 is TGTGCCAGCAGCTTAACCCGGACAGACTACGAGCAGTACTTC. This gives the protein CASSLTRTDYEQYF.

The J gene is TRBJ2-5, the V gene TRBV12-3 or TRBV12-4; perhaps TRBD1 as D (5 bases). The CDR3 consists of 16 residues. Trimming removed 4 bases at V and 4 bases at J, with 19 bases between. The CDR3 sequence is CASSWGRSASGETQYF. CDR3 nucleotides: TGTGCCAGCAGTTGGGGCCGGAGCGCCTCGGGAGAGACCCAGTACTTC.

This clonotype was seen only a few times. The chain combines TRBV29-1 with TRBJ2-1, with 7 bases fitting TRBD2. The germline CDR1 and CDR2 sequences are SQVTM and ANQGSEA. The CDR3 sequence is 16 residues long. After removal of 4 bases from V and 6 bases from J, the junction contained 15 bases not matched to a gene. The CDR3 spells CSVVRSGGSLRNEQFF. Written as DNA, the CDR3 is TGCAGCGTTGTACGGAGTGGCGGGAGTTTACGCAATGAGCAGTTCTTC.

V and J are TRBV9 and TRBJ2-1; D is ambiguous. The V gene's germline CDR1 is SGDLS and CDR2 YYNGEE. The V end was cut by 2 bases, the J end by 0 bases, with 12 bases between. This CDR3 has 16 amino acids. The CDR3 nucleotides read TGTGCCAGCAGCGTCTGGGGTCCGAACTCCTACAATGAGCAGTTCTTC. It is translated as CASSVWGPNSYNEQFF.

The V gene is TRBV14, the J gene TRBJ1-2; 7 positions match TRBD1. CDR1 and CDR2 from the germline V gene are SGHDN and FVKESK. The CDR3 is 15 amino acids. V dropped 4 bases and J dropped 6; count of bases not matched to a gene: 11. CDR3: CASSRRQGGSDGYTF. CDR3 in DNA: TGTGCCAGCAGCCGCCGACAGGGTGGAAGTGATGGCTACACCTTC.

The rearrangement uses TRBV5-6 and TRBJ2-1; D gene ambiguous. The V gene's germline CDR1 is SGHDT and CDR2 YYEEEE. This CDR3 is 15 amino acids long. Between the trimmed V and J ends, which lost 4 bases and 10 bases, there was a span of 21 bases. The CDR3 spells CASSPPEVLPWEQFF. CDR3 nucleotides: TGTGCCAGCAGCCCACCCGAGGTCCTTCCTTGGGAGCAGTTCTTC.

The rearrangement links TRBV6-1 to TRBJ2-5; D may be TRBD1 or TRBD2 (5 bases each). In germline, CDR1 is MNHNS, CDR2 SASEGT. This CDR3 spans 18 amino acids. The V end lost 8 bases, the J end lost 6 bases, and 31 bases lay between the germline ends. CDR3 DNA sequence: TGTGCCAGCGGATCTAATCAGGGACCGTCGGTCATGGTCCAGACCCAGTACTTC. Amino acid sequence: CASGSNQGPSVMVQTQYF.

This clonotype was recorded many times. V is TRBV30 and J is TRBJ2-3; 9 bases map to TRBD1. The germline CDR1 and CDR2 sequences are GTSNPN and SVGIG (reference sequence). The CDR3 length is 15 residues. The trim removed 0 bases at V and 6 bases at J, leaving 7 bases unmatched. The CDR3 reads CAWSVLGQGRDTQYF. The CDR3 nucleotides are TGTGCCTGGAGTGTATTGGGACAGGGTCGGGATACGCAGTATTTT.

The table lists this clonotype with a few counts. The V gene is TRBV20-1, the J gene TRBJ1-6, with D possibly TRBD1 on 5 matching bases. This CDR3 has 17 amino acids. Germline V lookup: CDR1 DFQATT, CDR2 SNEGSKA (reference sequence). V lost 0 bases and J lost 12, with 24 bases in between. CDR3 region: CSARDLGRDSLRGPLHF. Here the CDR3 DNA reads TGCAGTGCTAGAGATTTGGGCCGGGACTCCCTGAGGGGACCCCTCCACTTT.

This chain connects TRBV20-1 to TRBJ1-2; no clear D. Germline loops: CDR1 DFQATT, CDR2 SNEGSKA (reference sequence). The ends were cut back, 3 bases at V and 0 bases at J, with 5 bases in the middle. The CDR3 is made up of 12 amino acids. The CDR3 loop reads CSARRANYGYTF. The CDR3 DNA reads as TGCAGTGCTAGGAGGGCTAACTATGGCTACACCTTC.